Listed below are T cell receptor beta chains from one sample, sequenced in a study of blood T cell repertoires in COVID-19. Clones were read by immunoSEQ multiplex PCR, and TCRdb kept only the in-frame ones, dropping some. The sample records approximately 140,000 clones, roughly 84% being singletons. The sequencing sample was made of peripheral blood. The receptors originated from a man between 65 and 80 years old with acute or convalescent COVID-19. CDR3s leave out the opening cysteine and the closing phenylalanine or tryptophan.

V gene	J gene	CDR3 protein
TRBV28	TRBJ1-4	ASSPTGARNEKLF
TRBV11-2	TRBJ2-1	ASSLVTAWSPNYNEQF
TRBV6-6	TRBJ1-4	ASSLNLLQGAGEKLF
TRBV11-3	TRBJ2-2	ASSARQGAGTGELF
TRBV2	TRBJ1-3	ASSETTGNTIY
TRBV3-1/TRBV3-2	TRBJ1-6	ASSQGIGNSPLH
TRBV6-5	TRBJ2-2	AGDRGGTGELF
TRBV5-8	TRBJ1-2	ASSFGWNYGYT
TRBV7-9	TRBJ1-2	ASSLGPGSIGGYT
TRBV19	TRBJ1-4	ATRGFANEKLF
TRBV11-2	TRBJ1-4	ASSLEEGDSKQYGKLF
TRBV7-9	TRBJ2-1	ASSLSGTLGNEQF
TRBV7-8	TRBJ2-2	ASSARDNPGGELF
TRBV5-4	TRBJ2-2	ASSQEAATGELF
TRBV19	TRBJ2-2	ATSNTGELF
TRBV2	TRBJ1-3	ASSEVARISGNTIY
TRBV7-3	TRBJ2-1	ASSLSTSGSYNEQF
TRBV28	TRBJ2-7	ASSEDRGGYEQY
TRBV11-2	TRBJ2-5	ASSLAGVGTQY
TRBV5-1	TRBJ1-2	ASSRPDRVGEGYT
TRBV2	TRBJ1-6	ASSDLSSYNSPLH
TRBV2	TRBJ2-2	ASSDGLAAATGELF
TRBV13	TRBJ2-3	ASSSDSLSEPDSTDTQY
TRBV21-1	TRBJ1-3	ASSKGTAGVGGNTIY
TRBV6-4	TRBJ2-1	ASSEVWGGSGEQF
TRBV6-1	TRBJ1-4	ASSEDRLNEKLF
TRBV11-3	TRBJ1-1	ASSRPGETEAF
TRBV3-1/TRBV3-2	TRBJ2-2	ASSQALGLPGDGELF
TRBV29-1	TRBJ2-3	SGGELAGNTQY
TRBV2	TRBJ2-5	ASTATGGLETQY
TRBV7-9	TRBJ1-4	ASSLWEVPNEKLF
TRBV5-1	TRBJ2-5	ASKEGRTRETQY
TRBV6-2/TRBV6-3	TRBJ2-7	ASSPTSRDSVYEQY
TRBV18	TRBJ1-6	ASSPYDRGHNSPLH
TRBV6-6	TRBJ1-1	ASSILPGHRPEAF
TRBV6-5	TRBJ2-1	ASSSEHASSYNEQF
TRBV5-1	TRBJ2-7	ASSLGLAGANFFYEQY
TRBV16	TRBJ1-2	ASSQRPGYYGYT
TRBV6-5	TRBJ1-2	ASSPGTVGGYGYT
TRBV2	TRBJ2-1	ASSEALRGSGGSSDRRQF
TRBV6-5	TRBJ2-5	ASRDPGGGETQY
TRBV5-4	TRBJ2-3	ASSTGRGTADTQY
TRBV23-1	TRBJ2-3	ASSRTSGRRSGTDTQY
TRBV19	TRBJ2-1	ASIPGQGVINEQF
TRBV3-1/TRBV3-2	TRBJ2-7	ASSLTGTIYEQY
TRBV5-1	TRBJ2-7	ASNPGASYEQY
TRBV28	TRBJ1-2	ASRSRGGDNYGYT
TRBV6-5	TRBJ2-7	ASGGPNRNYEQY
TRBV18	TRBJ1-1	ASSPSGSQLEAF
TRBV6-5	TRBJ1-5	ASRQGAGQPQH